The 19 T cell receptor beta chains below were found in one sample sequenced in a study of T cell repertoires in cytomegalovirus infection. TCRdb fed the reads into MiXCR, producing one record per CDR3 protein. Among about 310,000 distinct CDR3 sequences listed, roughly 15% were seen once. Sequencing used PBMCs. These receptors were obtained from a human donor in good health (CMV status not recorded). Some clones in this sample may be carry-over from other donors' samples.

This clonotype occurred a few times. The chain joins TRBV20-1 to TRBJ2-7; 8 bases line up with TRBD1. This CDR3 is built from 12 residues. Germline CDR1 DFQATT, CDR2 SNEGSKA (reference sequence). V lost 5 bases and J lost 2; bases outside the gene matches: 2. The DNA for the CDR3 is TGCAGTGCTCCGGGACAGGCCTACGAGCAGTACTTC. It translates to CSAPGQAYEQYF.

This clonotype was found many times. V gene TRBV6-6 combines with J gene TRBJ2-3; perhaps TRBD1 as D (6 bases). Between the trimmed V and J ends, which lost 0 bases and 4 bases, there was a span of 11 bases. CDR1 MNHNY and CDR2 SVGAGI come from the germline V gene (reference sequence). The CDR3 loop spans 15 amino acids. In nucleotides, the CDR3 is TGTGCCAGCAGTTACTCGAGTGAGGGGGCAGATACGCAGTATTTT. It yields the protein CASSYSSEGADTQYF.

This chain connects TRBV20-1 to TRBJ2-5; the match to TRBD2 covers 10 bases. Germline lookup yields CDR1 DFQATT and CDR2 SNEGSKA (reference sequence). J was trimmed by 4 bases and V by 3 bases; bases with no gene match: 5. CDR3 size: 14 residues. The CDR3 sequence is CSARPLAGLETQYF. In nucleotides, the CDR3 is TGCAGTGCTAGGCCACTAGCGGGGTTAGAGACCCAGTACTTC.

This clonotype showed up many times. The genes are TRBV11-2 and TRBJ2-1; tentatively, D is TRBD1 (5 bases). V was trimmed by 2 bases and J by 5 bases, leaving 10 bases between them. The germline gives CDR1 SGHAT, CDR2 FQNNGV. The CDR3 spans 14 residues. CDR3 region: CASSLSAGNNEQFF. The CDR3 DNA follows: TGTGCCAGCAGCTTAAGCGCAGGGAACAATGAGCAGTTCTTC.

The chain recombines TRBV5-4 with TRBJ1-2; 9 positions agree with TRBD1. The CDR3 loop spans 13 amino acids. Germline values: CDR1 SGHNT, CDR2 YYREEE (reference sequence). The ends lost 4 bases at V and 7 bases at J; junction bases unmatched: 5. In DNA, the CDR3 is TGTGCCAGCAGCCGGGACAGGGAGGCTGGCTACACCTTC. Translation: CASSRDREAGYTF.

This clonotype was found once. V usage is TRBV12-3 or TRBV12-4 and J usage is TRBJ1-5, with D possibly TRBD1 on 6 matching bases. Trimming pared 7 bases from V and 7 bases from J, leaving 14 bases between. There are 13 residues in the CDR3. CDR3 in DNA: TGTGCCAGCACCTGGACAGAAAGACAGCCCCAGCATTTT. It yields the protein CASTWTERQPQHF.

The V call is TRBV11-2, the J call TRBJ2-5; 10 nucleotides align to TRBD1. The CDR3 runs 15 residues. In germline, CDR1 is SGHAT, CDR2 FQNNGV. J was trimmed by 4 bases and V by 3 bases; bases with no gene match: 5. The CDR3 region is CASSFRDRGVETQYF. The CDR3 bases are TGTGCCAGCAGCTTCCGGGACAGGGGAGTAGAGACCCAGTACTTC. The full variable domain, its missing parts supplied by reference TRBV11-2 and TRBJ2-5, is EAGVAQSPRYKIIEKRQSVAFWCNPISGHATLYWYQQILGQGPKLLIQFQNNGVVDDSQLPKDRFSAERLKGVDSTLKIQPAKLEDSAVYLCASSFRDRGVETQYFGPGTRLLVL.

This clonotype occurred a few times. This chain connects TRBV7-6 to TRBJ2-7; TRBD2 might be the D (5 bases). Between the trimmed V and J ends, which lost 1 base and 5 bases, there was a span of 12 bases. CDR1 is SGHVS and CDR2 is FNYEAQ in the germline V gene. The length of the CDR3 is 14 residues. This CDR3 reads CASSLEPGSDEQYF. The CDR3 DNA is TGTGCCAGCAGCTTAGAACCGGGATCCGACGAGCAGTACTTC.

This clonotype was found many times. J is TRBJ2-7 and V is TRBV4-1; 8 bases line up with TRBD1. Germline CDR1 and CDR2: MGHRA and YSYEKL. This CDR3 has 15 amino acids. V gave up 0 bases and J gave up 4 bases; unmatched junction bases: 5. CDR3 sequence reads: CASSQDSTGGYEQYF. CDR3 nucleotides: TGCGCCAGCAGCCAAGACAGCACAGGGGGATACGAGCAGTACTTC.

This clonotype appeared a few times. V and J are TRBV28 and TRBJ1-2; D is perhaps TRBD1 (5 bases). The V end was cut by 6 bases, the J end by 8 bases, with 22 bases between. Germline CDR1 MDHEN, CDR2 SYDVKM. CDR3 size: 15 residues. Here the CDR3 reads CASSLSQGHQLGYTF. The CDR3 DNA sequence: TGTGCCAGCAGCCTTTCCCAGGGTCACCAGCTAGGCTACACCTTC.

This clonotype was seen at least ten times. The gene calls are TRBV28 and TRBJ2-3, with 9 bases matching TRBD2. In germline, CDR1 is MDHEN, CDR2 SYDVKM. The CDR3 sequence is 16 residues long. V shed 1 base and J 3 bases; nucleotides not matched to a gene: 5. As DNA, the CDR3 is TGTGCCAGCAGTTTATCCTCTAGCGGGGATACAGATACGCAGTATTTT. Its translation is CASSLSSSGDTDTQYF.

The V call is TRBV7-9, the J call TRBJ1-1; possibly TRBD1 for D (5 bases). The CDR3 loop spans 14 amino acids. The V and J ends lost 5 bases and 3 bases respectively, with 13 bases between them. In germline, CDR1 is SEHNR, CDR2 FQNEAQ (reference sequence). In DNA, the CDR3 is TGTGCCAGCAGCGCCAGGGCAGGTGACACTGAAGCTTTCTTT. Translated: CASSARAGDTEAFF.

This clonotype was seen more than once but under ten times. This chain connects TRBV4-2 to TRBJ2-1, with 12 bases identical to TRBD2. This CDR3 is built from 23 residues. With V trimmed by 1 base and J by 5 bases, 24 bases remained unmatched. Germline V lookup: CDR1 LGHNA, CDR2 YNFKEQ. CDR3 nucleotide sequence: TGTGCCAGCAGCCAAGTAACCAGTTACACAAGACCTGGACTAGCGGGGAAACACAATGAGCAGTTCTTC. Amino acids: CASSQVTSYTRPGLAGKHNEQFF.

The chain has TRBV6-1 and TRBJ2-3; D is unclear. This CDR3 is built from 16 residues. Germline V gives CDR1 MNHNS, CDR2 SASEGT. Deletions cut 3 bases from V and 4 bases from J, with 17 bases between. For the CDR3, the DNA is TGTGCCAGCAGTGATAATCCTTATGAGCGCGCAGATACGCAGTATTTT. Its protein product is CASSDNPYERADTQYF.

This clonotype was seen repeatedly, ten times or more. This rearrangement joins TRBV20-1 to TRBJ1-5, with 9 bases that match TRBD1. The length of the CDR3 is 14 residues. Germline V gives CDR1 DFQATT, CDR2 SNEGSKA (reference sequence). Trimming at V came to 4 bases and at J to 6 bases, leaving 7 bases not matched to a gene. CDR3 sequence (DNA): TGCAGTGCTACAAGGACAGGGGAAGGTCAGCCCCAGCATTTT. Protein sequence: CSATRTGEGQPQHF.

The CDR3, as DNA: TGTGCCAGCAGCCCTGGGGTTGGCGAGCAGTACTTC. Translated, it gives CASSPGVGEQYF. The J gene is TRBJ2-7, the V gene TRBV6-1; D is uncertain. The CDR3 is 12 amino acids. Germline V lookup: CDR1 MNHNS, CDR2 SASEGT. V was pared by 6 bases and J by 6 bases, with 12 bases between.

The chain carries TRBV6-6 and TRBJ1-3; no definite D call. Germline V CDR1 and CDR2: MNHNY, SVGAGI (reference sequence). The CDR3 extends over 15 amino acids. V was pared by 5 bases and J by 0 bases, with 11 bases between. The CDR3 spells CASSRTYGSGNTIYF. DNA of the CDR3: TGTGCCAGCAGTCGGACGTACGGCTCTGGAAACACCATATATTTT.

The chain joins TRBV28 to TRBJ1-4, with 11 positions matching TRBD1. The V gene end was trimmed by 0 bases and the J gene end by 8 bases; junction bases not matched to a gene: 2. Germline assignment: CDR1 MDHEN and CDR2 SYDVKM. This CDR3 has 15 residues. The CDR3 is CASSLWGQGDEKLFF. In DNA, the CDR3 is TGTGCCAGCAGTTTATGGGGACAGGGGGACGAAAAACTGTTTTTT.

This clonotype was found a few times. This CDR3 is CSASPGTGLGNQPQHF. The CDR3 DNA sequence: TGCAGTGCCAGTCCCGGGACAGGTTTGGGGAATCAGCCCCAGCATTTT. The chain recombines TRBV20-1 with TRBJ1-5, with TRBD1 matching 8 bases. From germline, CDR1 is DFQATT and CDR2 SNEGSKA (reference sequence). V was pared by 6 bases and J by 4 bases, with 14 bases of the junction left unmatched. This CDR3 comprises 16 residues.